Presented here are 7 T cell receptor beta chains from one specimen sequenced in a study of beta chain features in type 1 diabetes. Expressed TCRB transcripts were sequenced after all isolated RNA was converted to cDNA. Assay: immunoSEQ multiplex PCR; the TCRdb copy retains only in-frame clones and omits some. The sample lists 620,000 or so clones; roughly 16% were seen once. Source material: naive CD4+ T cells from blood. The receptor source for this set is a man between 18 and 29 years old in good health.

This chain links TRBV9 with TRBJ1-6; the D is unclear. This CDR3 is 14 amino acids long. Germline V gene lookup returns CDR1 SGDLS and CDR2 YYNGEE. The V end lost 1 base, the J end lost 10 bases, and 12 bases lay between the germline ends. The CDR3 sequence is CASSVTEDRSPLHF. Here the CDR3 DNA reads TGTGCCAGCAGCGTAACAGAGGATCGGTCACCCCTCCACTTT.

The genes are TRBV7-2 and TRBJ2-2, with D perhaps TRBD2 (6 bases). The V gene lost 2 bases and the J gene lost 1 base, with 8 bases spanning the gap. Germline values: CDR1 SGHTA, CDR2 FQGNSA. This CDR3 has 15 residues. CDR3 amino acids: CASSLLGGNTGELFF. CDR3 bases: TGTGCCAGCAGCTTATTGGGAGGGAACACCGGGGAGCTGTTTTTT.

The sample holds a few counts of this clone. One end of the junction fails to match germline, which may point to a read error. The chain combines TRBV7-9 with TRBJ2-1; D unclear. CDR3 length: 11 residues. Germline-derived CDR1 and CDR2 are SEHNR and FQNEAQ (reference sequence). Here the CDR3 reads CASRLAGEQFF. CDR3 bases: TGTGCCAGCAGGTTAGCCGGTGAGCAGTTCTTC.

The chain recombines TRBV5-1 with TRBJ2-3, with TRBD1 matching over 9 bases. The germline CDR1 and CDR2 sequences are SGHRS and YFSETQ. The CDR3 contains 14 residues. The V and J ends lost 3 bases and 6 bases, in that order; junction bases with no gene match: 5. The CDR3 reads CASSSNRGPDTQYF. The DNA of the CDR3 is TGCGCCAGCAGCTCGAACAGGGGGCCGGATACGCAGTATTTT. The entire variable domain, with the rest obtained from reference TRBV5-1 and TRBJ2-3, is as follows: KAGVTQTPRYLIKTRGQQVTLSCSPISGHRSVSWYQQTPGQGLQFLFEYFSETQRNKGNFPGRFSGRQFSNSRSEMNVSTLELGDSALYLCASSSNRGPDTQYFGPGTRLTVL.

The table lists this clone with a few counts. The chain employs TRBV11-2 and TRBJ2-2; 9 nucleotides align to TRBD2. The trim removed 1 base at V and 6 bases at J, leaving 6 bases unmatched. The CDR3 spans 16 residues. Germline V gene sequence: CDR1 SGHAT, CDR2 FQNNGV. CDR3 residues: CASSLGAGLASGELFF. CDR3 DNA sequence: TGTGCCAGCAGCTTAGGCGCGGGACTAGCATCCGGGGAGCTGTTTTTT.

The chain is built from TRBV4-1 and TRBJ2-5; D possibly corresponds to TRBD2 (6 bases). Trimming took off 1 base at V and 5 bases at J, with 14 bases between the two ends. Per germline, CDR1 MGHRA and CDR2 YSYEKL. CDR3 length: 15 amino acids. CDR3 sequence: CASSQVRAGRETQYF. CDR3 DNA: TGCGCCAGCAGCCAAGTTCGGGCAGGGAGGGAGACCCAGTACTTC.

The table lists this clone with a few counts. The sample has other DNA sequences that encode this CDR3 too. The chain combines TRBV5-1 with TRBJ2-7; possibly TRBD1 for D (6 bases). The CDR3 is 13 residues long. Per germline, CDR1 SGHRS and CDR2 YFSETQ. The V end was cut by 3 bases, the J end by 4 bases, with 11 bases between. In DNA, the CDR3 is TGCGCCAGCAGCTCGGGGACACCTTACGAGCAGTACTTC. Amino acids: CASSSGTPYEQYF.